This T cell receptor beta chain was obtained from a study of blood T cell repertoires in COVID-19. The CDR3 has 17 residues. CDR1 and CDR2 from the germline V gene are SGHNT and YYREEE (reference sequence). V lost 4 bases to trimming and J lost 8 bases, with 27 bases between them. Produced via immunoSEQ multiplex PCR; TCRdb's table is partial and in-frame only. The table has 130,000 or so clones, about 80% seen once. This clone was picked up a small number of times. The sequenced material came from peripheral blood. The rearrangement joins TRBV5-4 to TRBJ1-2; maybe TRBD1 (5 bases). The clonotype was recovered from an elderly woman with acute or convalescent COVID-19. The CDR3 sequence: CASSPPVGNRGWRGYTF. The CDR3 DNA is TGTGCCAGCAGCCCGCCGGTAGGGAATAGGGGATGGCGGGGCTACACCTTC.